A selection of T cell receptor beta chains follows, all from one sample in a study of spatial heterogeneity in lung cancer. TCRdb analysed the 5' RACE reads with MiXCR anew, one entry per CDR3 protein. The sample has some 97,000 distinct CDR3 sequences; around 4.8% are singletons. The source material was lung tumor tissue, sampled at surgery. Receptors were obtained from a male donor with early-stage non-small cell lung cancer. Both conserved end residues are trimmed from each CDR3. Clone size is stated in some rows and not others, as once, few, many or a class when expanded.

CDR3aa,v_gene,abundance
ASSYGRTTQY,TRBV6-2/TRBV6-3,many
ASTPWGNTGELF,TRBV28,many
ASSRTSYNEQF,TRBV7-2,many
ASREQPGNEQF,TRBV27,many
SGGTAAVDTQY,TRBV29-1,many
ASSLRGPYGPYGYT,TRBV28,medium-sized
SVEGGAEDFTDTQY,TRBV29-1,many
ASSPGTPDTQY,TRBV18,few
ASSPTRREQF,TRBV12-3/TRBV12-4,few
ASSYLRGEQF,TRBV6-5,many
ASSLSAGVGYGYT,TRBV27,many
ASSRWGGPPDEQF,TRBV5-1,many
ASAPIDFRGLPQH,TRBV12-5,NA
ASSPPWVPDTQY,TRBV28,many
ASSLIQAKMNTEAF,TRBV5-6,NA
AISTGVETEAF,TRBV10-3,NA
ASSKWTSGTGELF,TRBV2,many
ASSPPDLETQY,TRBV4-1,medium-sized
ASALLGPKETQY,TRBV12-3/TRBV12-4,NA
ASSPGLPLRINIQY,TRBV27,many
SVDSGDTQY,TRBV29-1,many
ASSGSGANVLT,TRBV6-6,many
SALTGVLEAF,TRBV20-1,many
AISEGTYSNQPQH,TRBV10-3,many
ASSRTGRETQY,TRBV5-1,NA
ASSLGASGTLETQY,TRBV12-3/TRBV12-4,many
ASSLVFGYEQY,TRBV12-3/TRBV12-4,many
ASSFDGPPGQPQH,TRBV7-9,NA
ASSPRTSGRQKNQETQY,TRBV3-1,many
ASSLGTIKSSYNEQF,TRBV3-1,many
ASQDSNYGYT,TRBV2,few
AILRAGGPYEQY,TRBV10-3,many
SARDTLAKNIQY,TRBV20-1,many
SILTGGGNSYNEQF,TRBV29-1,many
ASSFTRGNTEAF,TRBV27,many
SARDRTSGSNSDTQY,TRBV20-1,many
ASTAGGRVYEQY,TRBV12-3/TRBV12-4,many
ASRGLAGLDEQF,TRBV2,many
SAPFDLQAEAF,TRBV20-1,few
AWGPFSYEQY,TRBV30,many
ASSEGTGGTEQY,TRBV2,many
ASSFGYNEQF,TRBV11-2,many
ASSMDLETQY,TRBV2,many
ASSLQGAPETQY,TRBV6-5,many
ASSYWGLAGVSYEQY,TRBV6-6,many
ASSKTGSNTGELF,TRBV11-3,many
ASSLQGDEQY,TRBV27,many
ASKSGGQGTEAF,TRBV27,many
ASSPIQPWTPLH,TRBV27,many
AGRSSGTDTQY,TRBV18,many
ASSATRSFNEKLF,TRBV10-2,NA
ASSLEPEYRSPLH,TRBV7-2,many